This T cell receptor beta chain was identified in a study of spatial heterogeneity in lung cancer. TCRdb independently ran MiXCR on the 5' RACE reads; one entry per CDR3 protein. The data hold more than 15,000 distinct CDR3 sequences, with approximately 9.1% observed a single time. Trimming left V 6 bases short and J 5 bases short, with 21 bases between. Germline V gene data show CDR1 as SGHRS and CDR2 as YFSETQ. The CDR3 is 15 amino acids. The time point: blood at routine non-recurrence follow-up after resection. This clonotype has ten or more counts. The sequences come from PBMCs, collected at follow-up. The chain couples TRBV5-1 to TRBJ2-7; possibly TRBD1 or TRBD2 for D (6 bases each). This TCR derives from a female donor with early-stage non-small cell lung cancer. CDR3: CASKSFAGHFDEQYF. The CDR3 region has the DNA TGCGCCAGCAAAAGTTTCGCGGGACACTTCGACGAGCAGTACTTC.